These T cell receptor beta chains were read from a single sample in a study of shared clonotypes between healthy human individuals. Profiling relied on immunoSEQ multiplex PCR, and the TCRdb table lists in-frame clones only, not all of them. The sample yields about 1.1 million clones, around three quarters seen once. The sequenced sample consisted of memory CD4+ T cells from PBMCs. These receptors all come from a man between 18 and 35 years old in good health. Some clones in this sample may be carry-over from other donors' samples. CDR3s include the opening cysteine and the closing phenylalanine or tryptophan. Each record gives: clone size, J gene, V gene, D gene, CDR3 DNA, CDR3 protein. The D gene is left open where the match is weak. Size values are once, few and many counts, or a class for expanded clones, and some rows have none.

>NA|TRBJ2-2|TRBV7-2|TRBD2
TGTGCCAGCAGCTTACGGACGCGGGGGATAAACACCGGGGAGCTGTTTTTT
CASSLRTRGINTGELFF
>few|TRBJ2-7|TRBV5-6|TRBD1
TGTGCCAGCAGCTTGAAGGCAGGGGGTTACTACGAGCAGTACTTC
CASSLKAGGYYEQYF
>NA|TRBJ2-2|TRBV13|NA
TGTGCCAGCAGCTCCCCGCGTGCCGGGGAGCTGTTTTTT
CASSSPRAGELFF
>NA|TRBJ2-7|TRBV6-1|NA
TGTGCCAGCAGTGAAGCGTTTCGGCAGGCCTCCTACGAGCAGTACTTC
CASSEAFRQASYEQYF
>few|TRBJ1-3|TRBV6-5|NA
TGTGCCAGCAGTAACCGAAACACCATATATTTT
CASSNRNTIYF
>NA|TRBJ1-2|TRBV5-1|TRBD1
TGCGCCAGCAGCCCCGGGACAGGGTTTGGCTACACCTTC
CASSPGTGFGYTF
>NA|TRBJ2-1|TRBV27|NA
TGTGCCAGCAGTTTAAATAGGTATGAGCAGTTCTTC
CASSLNRYEQFF
>NA|TRBJ2-3|TRBV7-3|NA
TGTGCCAGCAGCTTAAGGACAGTATCAGATACGCAGTATTTT
CASSLRTVSDTQYF
>NA|TRBJ1-2|TRBV28|NA
TGTGCCAGCAGCATTTCTGGCTCTAACTATGGCTACACCTTC
CASSISGSNYGYTF
>NA|TRBJ2-2|TRBV11-3|NA
TGTGCCAGCAGCTTAGGAGGGGGCACCGGGGAGCTGTTTTTT
CASSLGGGTGELFF
>NA|TRBJ1-1|TRBV6-1|NA
TGTGCCAGCCCAAGCGAGGCCAGCCAGCGAGCTTTCTTT
CASPSEASQRAFF
>NA|TRBJ1-2|TRBV5-4|NA
TGTGCCAGCAGCTTGGAACAAGACCGCTATGGCTACACCTTC
CASSLEQDRYGYTF
>NA|TRBJ1-2|TRBV5-1|NA
TGCGCCAGCAGCTACCGGGACGGCTATGGCTACACCTTC
CASSYRDGYGYTF
>NA|TRBJ1-2|TRBV5-6|NA
TGTGCCAGCAGCTTGAGACAGACAGACTACACCTTC
CASSLRQTDYTF
>NA|TRBJ2-3|TRBV7-9|NA
TGTGCTTGGAGAAGGTCGGCTAGCACAGATACGCAGTATTTT
CAWRRSASTDTQYF
>NA|TRBJ1-4|TRBV5-1|NA
TGCGCCAGCAGCTCTGGGGCTCTGAGAGATGAAAAACTGTTTTTT
CASSSGALRDEKLFF
>NA|TRBJ1-2|TRBV11-2|NA
TGTGCCAGCAGCTGGGGTAGGAACTATGGCTACACCTTC
CASSWGRNYGYTF
>NA|TRBJ2-5|TRBV2|NA
TGTGCCAGCAACTTGAGGGAGCGGAGGGGGGAGACCCAGTACTTC
CASNLRERRGETQYF
>NA|TRBJ2-2|TRBV7-2|NA
TGTGCCAGCAGCCTAGGACCTTCGGGGGAGCTGTTTTTT
CASSLGPSGELFF
>NA|TRBJ2-7|TRBV19|NA
TGTGCCAGTAGCTCTCCCGGACGCAACTACGAGCAGTACTTC
CASSSPGRNYEQYF
>NA|TRBJ1-2|TRBV15|NA
TGTGCCACCAGCAGAGATGTGGTGGACGTCTCTGGCTACACCTTC
CATSRDVVDVSGYTF
>NA|TRBJ1-1|TRBV7-3|TRBD1
TGTGCCAGCAGCCTTCTACCCCCCGGACAGGGAGAAGCTTTCTTT
CASSLLPPGQGEAFF
>NA|TRBJ1-4|TRBV1|NA
TGCACCAGCAGCCAAGGGGGACAGGGGAGGGTAACTAATGAAAAACTGTTTTTT
CTSSQGGQGRVTNEKLFF
>NA|TRBJ2-7|TRBV5-4|NA
TGTGCCAGCAGCCAAACCGGGGGATCCTACGAGCAGTACTTC
CASSQTGGSYEQYF
>NA|TRBJ2-1|TRBV7-8|TRBD2
TGTGCCAGCAGCCCTACCCTCCAAGCGGGAGGTGGGGCCTACAATGAGCAGTTCTTC
CASSPTLQAGGGAYNEQFF
>NA|TRBJ1-1|TRBV2|NA
TGTGCCAGCGCGCAGAACACTGAAGCTTTCTTT
CASAQNTEAFF
>NA|TRBJ2-1|TRBV18|NA
TGTGCCAGCTCAGCTAGTCCCCAGAACAATGAGCAGTTCTTC
CASSASPQNNEQFF